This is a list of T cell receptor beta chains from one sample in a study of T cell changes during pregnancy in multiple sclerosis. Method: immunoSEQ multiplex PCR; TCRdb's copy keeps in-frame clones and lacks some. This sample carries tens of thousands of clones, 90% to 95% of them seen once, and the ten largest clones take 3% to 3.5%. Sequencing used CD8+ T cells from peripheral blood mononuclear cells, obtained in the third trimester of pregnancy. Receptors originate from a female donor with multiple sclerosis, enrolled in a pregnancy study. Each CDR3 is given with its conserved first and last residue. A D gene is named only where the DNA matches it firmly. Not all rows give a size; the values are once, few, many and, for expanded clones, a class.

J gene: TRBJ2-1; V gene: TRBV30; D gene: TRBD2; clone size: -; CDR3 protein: CAWGTSGNNEQFF; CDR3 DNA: TGTGCCTGGGGGACTAGCGGGAACAATGAGCAGTTCTTC
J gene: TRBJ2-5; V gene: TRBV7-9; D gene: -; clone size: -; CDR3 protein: CASSDRYQLQETQYF; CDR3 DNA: TGTGCCAGCAGCGACAGGTATCAATTACAAGAGACCCAGTACTTC
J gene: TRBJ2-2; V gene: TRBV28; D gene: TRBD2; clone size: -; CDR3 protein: CASSPWGSGGTGELFF; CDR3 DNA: TGTGCCAGCAGCCCCTGGGGTAGCGGGGGGACCGGGGAGCTGTTTTTT
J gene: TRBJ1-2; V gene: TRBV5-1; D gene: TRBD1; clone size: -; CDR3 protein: CASSGDRDRVLGYTF; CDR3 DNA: TGCGCCAGCAGCGGAGACAGGGACAGGGTTCTTGGCTACACCTTC
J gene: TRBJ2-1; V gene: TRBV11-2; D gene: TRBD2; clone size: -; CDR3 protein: CASSPRLAGGVYNEQFF; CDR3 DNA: TGTGCCAGCAGCCCCAGACTAGCGGGAGGGGTCTACAATGAGCAGTTCTTC
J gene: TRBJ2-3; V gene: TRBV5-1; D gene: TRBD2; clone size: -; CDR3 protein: CASSFWTSGRADTQYF; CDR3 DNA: TGCGCCAGCAGCTTCTGGACTAGCGGGAGAGCAGATACGCAGTATTTT
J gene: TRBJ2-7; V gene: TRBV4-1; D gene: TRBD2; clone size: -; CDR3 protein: CASSLRLAVSYEQYF; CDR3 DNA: TGCGCCAGCAGCCTACGACTAGCGGTTTCCTACGAGCAGTACTTC
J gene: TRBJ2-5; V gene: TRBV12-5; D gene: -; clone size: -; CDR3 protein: CASGKPGGEETQYF; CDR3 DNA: TGTGCTAGTGGTAAACCGGGGGGCGAAGAGACCCAGTACTTC
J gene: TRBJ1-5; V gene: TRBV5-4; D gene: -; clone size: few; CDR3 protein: CASSLGGSNQPQHF; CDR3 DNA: TGTGCCAGCAGCTTGGGCGGCAGTAATCAGCCCCAGCATTTT
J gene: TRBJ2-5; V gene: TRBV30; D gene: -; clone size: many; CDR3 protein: CAWSGTSREGETQYF; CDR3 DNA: TGTGCCTGGAGTGGAACTAGCAGGGAAGGGGAGACCCAGTACTTC
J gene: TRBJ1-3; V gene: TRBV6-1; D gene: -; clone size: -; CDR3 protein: CASSENPLGLSGNTIYF; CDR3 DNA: TGTGCCAGCAGTGAAAACCCCCTGGGGCTCTCTGGAAACACCATATATTTT
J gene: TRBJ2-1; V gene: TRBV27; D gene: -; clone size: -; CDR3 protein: CASMTLGYNEQFF; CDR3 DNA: TGTGCCAGCATGACTCTTGGGTACAATGAGCAGTTCTTC
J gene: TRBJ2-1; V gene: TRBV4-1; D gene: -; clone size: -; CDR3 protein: CASSQEPSANEQFF; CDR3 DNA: TGCGCCAGCAGCCAAGAGCCCAGCGCCAATGAGCAGTTCTTC
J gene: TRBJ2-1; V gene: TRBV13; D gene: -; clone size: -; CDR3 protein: CASSPRVSDNEQFF; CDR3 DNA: TGTGCCAGCAGCCCGAGAGTGTCCGACAATGAGCAGTTCTTC
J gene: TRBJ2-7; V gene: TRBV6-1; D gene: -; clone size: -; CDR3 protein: CATLDRTYGYEQYF; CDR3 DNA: TGTGCCACCTTAGACAGAACCTACGGCTACGAGCAGTACTTC
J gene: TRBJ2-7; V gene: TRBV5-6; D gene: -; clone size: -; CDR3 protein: CASSRFPYEQYF; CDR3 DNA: TGTGCCAGCAGCCGTTTCCCCTACGAGCAGTACTTC
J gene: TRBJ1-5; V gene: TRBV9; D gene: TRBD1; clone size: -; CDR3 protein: CASSVGQGNQPQHF; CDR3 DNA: TGTGCCAGCAGCGTGGGACAGGGAAATCAGCCCCAGCATTTT
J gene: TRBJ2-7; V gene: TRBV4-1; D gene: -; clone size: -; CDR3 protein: CASSQERNRAYEQYF; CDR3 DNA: TGCGCCAGCAGCCAAGAAAGGAACAGGGCCTACGAGCAGTACTTC
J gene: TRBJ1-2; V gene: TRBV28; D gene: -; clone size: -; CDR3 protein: CASSFVATAYGYTF; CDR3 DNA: TGTGCCAGCAGTTTCGTCGCGACAGCCTATGGCTACACCTTC
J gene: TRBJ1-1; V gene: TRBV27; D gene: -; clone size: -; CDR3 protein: CASGSGRMNTEAFF; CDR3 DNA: TGTGCCAGCGGGTCCGGGAGAATGAACACTGAAGCTTTCTTT
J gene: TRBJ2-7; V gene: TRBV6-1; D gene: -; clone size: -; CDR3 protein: CASGAYEQYF; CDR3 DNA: TGTGCCAGCGGGGCGTACGAGCAGTACTTC
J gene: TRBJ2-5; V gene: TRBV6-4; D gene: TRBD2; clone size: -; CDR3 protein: CASSGGLAGGRETQYF; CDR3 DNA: TGTGCCAGCAGTGGGGGACTAGCGGGAGGGAGGGAGACCCAGTACTTC
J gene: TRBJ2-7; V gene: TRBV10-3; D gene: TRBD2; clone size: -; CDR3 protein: CAISLGTSGNAYEQYF; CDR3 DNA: TGTGCCATCAGTCTCGGGACTAGCGGGAACGCCTACGAGCAGTACTTC
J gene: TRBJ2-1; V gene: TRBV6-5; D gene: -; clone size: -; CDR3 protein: CASSDSSEEQFF; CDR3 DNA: TGTGCCAGCAGCGACTCGTCGGAGGAGCAGTTCTTC
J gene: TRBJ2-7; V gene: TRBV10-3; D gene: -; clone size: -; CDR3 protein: CAISAGQGDPYEQYF; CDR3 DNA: TGTGCCATCAGCGCTGGCCAGGGCGATCCTTACGAGCAGTACTTC
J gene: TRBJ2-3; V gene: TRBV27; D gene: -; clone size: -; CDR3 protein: CASSTYNTQYF; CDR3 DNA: TGTGCCAGCAGTACTTATAATACGCAGTATTTT
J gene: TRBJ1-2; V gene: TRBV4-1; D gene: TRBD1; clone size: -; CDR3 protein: CASSQDGPRQIRQGEDYGYTF; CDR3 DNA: TGCGCCAGCAGCCAAGATGGCCCTCGGCAAATACGACAGGGAGAAGACTATGGCTACACCTTC
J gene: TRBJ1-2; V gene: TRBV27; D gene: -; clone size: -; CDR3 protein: CASSRGQYYGYTF; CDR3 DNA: TGTGCCAGCAGCCGCGGACAGTACTATGGCTACACCTTC
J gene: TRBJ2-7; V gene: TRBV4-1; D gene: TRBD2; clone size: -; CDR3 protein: CASSQDYPLAGNYEQYF; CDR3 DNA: TGCGCCAGCAGCCAAGACTACCCTCTAGCGGGAAACTACGAGCAGTACTTC
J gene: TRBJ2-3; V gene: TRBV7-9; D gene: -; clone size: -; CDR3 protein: CASGRLPFFDTQYF; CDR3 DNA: TGTGCCAGCGGCAGACTACCCTTTTTTGATACGCAGTATTTT